This T cell receptor beta chain was sequenced during a study of CD8 T cells in ankylosing spondylitis (dated by TCRdb to about 2017). Context from the whole study: T cell receptor beta repertoires were profiled in healthy donors and ankylosing spondylitis patients so that disease-linked TCR variants could be found. The full study cohort comprised roughly 24 ankylosing spondylitis patients and about 110 healthy donors. Samples of peripheral blood were taken, and for ankylosing spondylitis patients, synovial fluid was collected as well. Beyond this particular receptor, the publication reports: Some of the motif variants had been reported before in the synovial fluid and blood of reactive arthritis patients, a finding that suggests common disease-initiation mechanisms. The disease-linked clones had a CD8+ phenotype and were found at relatively low frequencies in peripheral blood. Blood from ankylosing spondylitis patients appeared to be characterized by a TCR beta motif made up of seven or eight highly homologous amino acid variants. Significant enrichment of the disease-linked clones was reported in matched synovial fluid samples from ankylosing spondylitis patients.

Sequencing was carried out with an Illumina HiSeq 2500. Quantitative 5'-RACE with molecular barcodes was used to prepare TCR beta libraries. For the original study's pipeline: To identify disease-linked TCR variants, a new computational method was used, one built on a probabilistic model of VDJ rearrangement. TCRdb reworked the public reads: Q25 trimming with fastp, MiXCR clone assembly, productive beta chains retained. Identical CDR3 protein sequences are pooled into one entry, listed with their most common genes and DNA. TCRdb, not the authors, supplied the V and J calls. The sample records hundreds of thousands of distinct CDR3 sequences, 20% to 30% of which are singletons. The ten largest clones take up 6.6% of the sample. Trimming accounts for 6 bases at V and 4 bases at J, while the number of junction bases matched to no gene is 6. From the cysteine through the phenylalanine, the CDR3 covers 14 amino acids. The CDR3 DNA has 42 bases and is translated from base 1. Taken from the germline V gene, the CDR1 and CDR2 loops are MNHNS and SASEGT.

Concerning this clonotype: Its antigen is unknown. Nothing much larger sits one base from this clone, and base qualities are not available.

The chain links TRBV6-1 with TRBJ2-7; 10 bases in between match TRBD1. Sample: blood, either unsorted or a sorted T cell fraction (not recorded which). The origin of this receptor is a male donor with ankylosing spondylitis or in good health (not recorded which). The CDR3 region has the sequence CASREGQGRYEQYF. The sequenced DNA is TGTGCCAGCAGGGAGGGACAGGGGCGGTACGAGCAGTACTTC.